This TCR beta chain is drawn from a study of shared clonotypes between healthy human individuals. Germline CDR1 SGHNT, CDR2 YENEEA. The germline V and J ends were trimmed by 1 base and 7 bases, with 19 bases remaining between them. This CDR3 region has 17 residues. At the deep level, the assay was run. The repertoire was sequenced with immunoSEQ multiplex PCR; TCRdb's copy has only in-frame clones and lacks some. Of millions of clones in the sample, around 94% were seen once. The receptor's source is a man aged 18-30 years in good health. The J gene is TRBJ1-4, the V gene TRBV11-3, with no clear D. Material for sequencing was naive CD4+ T cells sorted from blood. Subset described: CD45RA+ positively selected. The DNA for the CDR3 is TGTGCCAGCAGCTTAGTCCCTCGCCCCGATGGAAGTGAAAAACTGTTTTTT. It yields the protein CASSLVPRPDGSEKLFF.